This entry lists 27 T cell receptor beta chains sequenced from one sample in a study of cytotoxic CD8 clonotypes in ibrutinib-treated CLL. The repertoire was sequenced with immunoSEQ multiplex PCR; TCRdb's copy has only in-frame clones and lacks some. The sample lists about 150,000 clones, about 76% occurring once. The sample in question was PBMCs, obtained after 24 months of ibrutinib treatment. These receptors were collected from a human donor with chronic lymphocytic leukemia.

The chain links TRBV9 to TRBJ2-3; TRBD1 matches at 7 bases. The CDR3 loop spans 14 amino acids. J was trimmed by 3 bases and V by 7 bases; bases with no gene match: 8. Looked up from germline, CDR1 is SGDLS and CDR2 is YYNGEE. CDR3 nucleotide sequence: TGTGCCAGCTCGGTCCAGGGGGAAACAGATACGCAGTATTTT. Translation gives CASSVQGETDTQYF.

The V and J genes are TRBV18 and TRBJ2-6; 7 nucleotides align to TRBD2. Germline CDR1 and CDR2: KGHSH and LQKENI. J was trimmed by 0 bases and V by 3 bases; bases with no gene match: 8. The CDR3 sequence is 18 residues long. The CDR3 region has the DNA TGTGCCAGCTCACCGCCGCGGGGAGGGTCCTCTGGGGCCAACGTCCTGACTTTC. Translating it yields CASSPPRGGSSGANVLTF.

This clone appeared once. This sequence joins TRBV19 and TRBJ2-1, with D possibly being TRBD1 or TRBD2 (5 bases each). The CDR3 consists of 14 residues. Trimming left V 3 bases short and J 10 bases short, with 16 bases between. The germline V gene has CDR1 LNHDA and CDR2 SQIVND (reference sequence). CDR3 nucleotide sequence: TGTGCCAGTAGTATCCCGGGGCTAGCCGGGGAGCAGTTCTTC. Translating it yields CASSIPGLAGEQFF.

The chain uses TRBV18 and TRBJ2-5; D gene ambiguous. The ends were cut back, 6 bases at V and 1 base at J, with 9 bases in the middle. The CDR3 totals 13 residues. Germline CDR1 is KGHSH and CDR2 is LQKENI. CDR3 in amino acids: CASSPRPQETQYF. Written as DNA, the CDR3 is TGTGCCAGCTCCCCCCGCCCCCAAGAGACCCAGTACTTC.

The J gene is TRBJ2-7, the V gene TRBV27, with TRBD1 as a possible D gene (6 bases). CDR1 and CDR2 from the germline V gene are MNHEY and SMNVEV (reference sequence). Deletions cut 3 bases from V and 0 bases from J, with 12 bases between. CDR3 length: 15 residues. CDR3 loop: CASSLTGSSSYEQYF. CDR3 DNA sequence: TGTGCCAGCAGTTTGACAGGCTCGAGCTCCTACGAGCAGTACTTC.

This clone was recorded once. The sample carries other DNA sequences with the same CDR3. The CDR3 DNA follows: TGTGCCAGCAGCCCGGGCGATACGCAGTATTTT. This gives the protein CASSPGDTQYF. The V call is TRBV5-4, the J call TRBJ2-3, with no clear D. V lost 4 bases to trimming and J lost 6 bases, with 6 bases between them. CDR1 and CDR2 from the germline V gene are SGHNT and YYREEE (reference sequence). The CDR3 has 11 amino acids.

This clone showed up just a few times. V usage is TRBV11-2 and J usage is TRBJ2-6; D might be TRBD1 or TRBD2, each matching 5 bases. The CDR3 consists of 15 residues. The V and J ends lost 5 bases and 0 bases respectively, with 8 bases between them. CDR1 is SGHAT, CDR2 FQNNGV, per germline. In DNA form, the CDR3 reads TGTGCCAGCAGCGGGACCGCCTCTGGGGCCAACGTCCTGACTTTC. Amino acid sequence: CASSGTASGANVLTF. The full variable domain, in which reference TRBV11-2 and TRBJ2-6 provide the parts outside the CDR3, is EAGVAQSPRYKIIEKRQSVAFWCNPISGHATLYWYQQILGQGPKLLIQFQNNGVVDDSQLPKDRFSAERLKGVDSTLKIQPAKLEDSAVYLCASSGTASGANVLTFGAGSRLTVL.

This clone is deemed medium-sized. This rearrangement joins TRBV7-9 to TRBJ1-1; 8 bases are shared with TRBD1. The germline V gene encodes CDR1 SEHNR and CDR2 FQNEAQ (reference sequence). CDR3 length: 14 residues. V trimming: 5 bases; J trimming: 5 bases; junction bases outside the gene matches: 7. For the CDR3, the DNA is TGTGCCAGCAGCCCATCCCAGGGGGCGACTGAAGCTTTCTTT. Translating gives CASSPSQGATEAFF.

V gene TRBV5-1 combines with J gene TRBJ1-1; D unresolved. The CDR3 spans 13 residues. CDR1 is SGHRS and CDR2 is YFSETQ in the germline V gene. V gave up 4 bases and J gave up 2 bases, with 9 bases separating them. The CDR3 sequence: CASSTGPNTEAFF. CDR3 nucleotides: TGCGCCAGCAGCACGGGCCCCAACACTGAAGCTTTCTTT.

The gene calls are TRBV27 and TRBJ2-3, with D perhaps TRBD2 (7 bases). The CDR3 has 16 amino acids. CDR1 is MNHEY, CDR2 SMNVEV, per germline (reference sequence). V lost 2 bases and J lost 7, with 19 bases in between. The CDR3: CASSLEPVGGPNTQYF. The CDR3 DNA is TGTGCCAGCAGTTTAGAGCCGGTGGGGGGGCCTAATACGCAGTATTTT.

The chain employs TRBV28 and TRBJ1-1; D unresolved. Germline loops: CDR1 MDHEN, CDR2 SYDVKM. The CDR3 consists of 14 residues. The V gene lost 5 bases and the J gene lost 1 base, with 11 bases spanning the gap. The CDR3 DNA sequence: TGTGCCAGCAGTCTAACCCAGGAGAACACTGAAGCTTTCTTT. It is translated as CASSLTQENTEAFF.

This clone came up a few times. V is TRBV18 and J is TRBJ1-1; D remains ambiguous. V lost 3 bases and J lost 1, with 12 bases in between. The CDR3 contains 15 residues. Germline values: CDR1 KGHSH, CDR2 LQKENI. This chain's CDR3 is CASSPRMGENTEAFF. In nucleotides, the CDR3 is TGTGCCAGCTCACCTCGCATGGGAGAGAACACTGAAGCTTTCTTT.

This chain joins TRBV5-1 and TRBJ1-2; the D is unclear. V was cut by 0 bases and J by 3 bases, with 9 bases left in between. This CDR3 region has 14 residues. Germline values: CDR1 SGHRS, CDR2 YFSETQ. The CDR3 is CASSLAVRHYGYTF. The CDR3 nucleotides read TGCGCCAGCAGCTTGGCAGTACGGCACTATGGCTACACCTTC.

The chain uses TRBV6-5 and TRBJ1-3, with D tentatively TRBD1 (5 bases). Per the germline V gene, CDR1 is MNHEY and CDR2 is SVGAGI. This CDR3 region has 13 residues. Between the trimmed V and J ends, which lost 8 bases and 3 bases, there was a span of 11 bases. This CDR3 is CASRGPGGNTIYF. CDR3 in DNA: TGTGCCAGCCGGGGCCCGGGTGGAAACACCATATATTTT.

This clone has only a few counts. The V call is TRBV28, the J call TRBJ1-5; TRBD1 matches at 7 bases. The CDR3 has 17 amino acids. With 5 bases clipped from V and 4 bases from J, the junction kept 14 bases outside the gene matches. The germline CDR1 and CDR2 sequences are MDHEN and SYDVKM. CDR3 loop: CASSPTGVRGGNQPQHF. CDR3 nucleotide sequence: TGTGCCAGCAGTCCCACAGGGGTCAGGGGTGGTAATCAGCCCCAGCATTTT.

The rearrangement uses TRBV2 and TRBJ2-3; either TRBD1 or TRBD2 may fit D (5 bases each). V dropped 6 bases and J dropped 2 bases, with 15 bases sitting between them. Germline CDR1 SNHLY, CDR2 FYNNEI. The CDR3 has 15 residues. The CDR3 DNA sequence: TGTGCCAGCAGCGTCCGGGACCCCACCACAGATACGCAGTATTTT. It encodes CASSVRDPTTDTQYF.

The chain joins TRBV7-9 to TRBJ2-3; the D gene could be TRBD1 or TRBD2 (5 bases each). The CDR3 runs to 15 residues. The V end lost 1 base, the J end lost 2 bases, and 10 bases lay between the germline ends. Germline CDR1 reads SEHNR; CDR2 reads FQNEAQ (reference sequence). CDR3 sequence: CASSLGGRDTDTQYF. CDR3 DNA sequence: TGTGCCAGCAGCTTAGGGGGGAGAGACACAGATACGCAGTATTTT.

The genes are TRBV19 and TRBJ1-3; D not resolved. CDR1 and CDR2 (germline): LNHDA, SQIVND (reference sequence). Trimming cost V 7 bases and J 1 base, with 11 bases left between them. The CDR3 consists of 14 residues. The CDR3 region has the DNA TGTGCCAGTACCCCTCGCCTGTCTGGAAACACCATATATTTT. Its translation: CASTPRLSGNTIYF.

The V call is TRBV6-5, the J call TRBJ2-7, with 7 positions matching TRBD1. Germline trimming cut 6 bases from V and 0 bases from J; bases unmatched to any gene: 8. The length of the CDR3 is 15 residues. Germline CDR1 reads MNHEY; CDR2 reads SVGAGI. The CDR3 is CASSSPGQSSYEQYF. CDR3 bases: TGTGCCAGCAGCAGCCCGGGACAGAGCTCCTACGAGCAGTACTTC.

This clone was found a few times. The V gene is TRBV30, the J gene TRBJ2-2; D possibly matches TRBD1 or TRBD2 (5 bases each). Germline values: CDR1 GTSNPN, CDR2 SVGIG (reference sequence). Trimming left V 3 bases short and J 8 bases short, with 13 bases between. The CDR3 is 13 amino acids. CDR3 residues: CAWRGPIPGELFF. For the CDR3, the DNA is TGTGCCTGGAGGGGACCAATCCCGGGGGAGCTGTTTTTT.

V and J are TRBV6-5 and TRBJ1-5; TRBD1 aligns across 8 bases. The CDR3 loop spans 13 amino acids. Germline V gene data show CDR1 as MNHEY and CDR2 as SVGAGI. After removal of 6 bases from V and 6 bases from J, the junction contained 4 bases not matched to a gene. This CDR3 reads CASSGTGGQPQHF. The CDR3 nucleotides are TGTGCCAGCAGCGGGACAGGAGGTCAGCCCCAGCATTTT.

The V gene is TRBV15, the J gene TRBJ2-1; maybe TRBD2 (5 bases). The CDR3 runs to 15 residues. V gave up 0 bases and J gave up 8 bases, with 14 bases separating them. CDR1 is LNHNV, CDR2 YYDKDF, per germline (reference sequence). This CDR3 reads CATSREIEGRYEQFF. For the CDR3, the DNA is TGTGCCACCAGCAGAGAGATCGAGGGCCGCTATGAGCAGTTCTTC.

V gene TRBV5-1 combines with J gene TRBJ2-7, with TRBD2 matching over 7 bases. V gave up 4 bases and J gave up 2 bases; unmatched junction bases: 9. The CDR3 length is 15 residues. Germline V gene sequence: CDR1 SGHRS, CDR2 YFSETQ. CDR3 residues: CASSPLGGNTYEQYF. The CDR3 DNA reads as TGCGCCAGCAGCCCGCTGGGGGGGAACACCTACGAGCAGTACTTC. Complete variable domain (other parts from reference TRBV5-1 and TRBJ2-7): KAGVTQTPRYLIKTRGQQVTLSCSPISGHRSVSWYQQTPGQGLQFLFEYFSETQRNKGNFPGRFSGRQFSNSRSEMNVSTLELGDSALYLCASSPLGGNTYEQYFGPGTRLTVT.

In this sample, this clone turned up many times. V gene TRBV27 combines with J gene TRBJ2-1; 7 bases agree with TRBD1. The germline gives CDR1 MNHEY, CDR2 SMNVEV (reference sequence). This CDR3 spans 14 amino acids. J was trimmed by 9 bases and V by 0 bases; bases with no gene match: 5. Here the CDR3 DNA reads TGTGCCAGCAGTTTATCGGCAGGGGGTGTTGAGCAGTTCTTC. It codes for CASSLSAGGVEQFF.

This chain uses TRBV5-6 with TRBJ2-7, with 8 nucleotides matching TRBD2. The CDR3 runs to 16 residues. Germline CDR1 reads SGHDT; CDR2 reads YYEEEE. V shed 0 bases and J 3 bases; nucleotides not matched to a gene: 8. In DNA, the CDR3 is TGTGCCAGCAGCTTGGCCGGGGAGCGGGGGCTCTACGAGCAGTACTTC. Protein sequence: CASSLAGERGLYEQYF.

V gene TRBV9 combines with J gene TRBJ2-2, with D possibly TRBD2 on 6 matching bases. Germline-derived CDR1 and CDR2 are SGDLS and YYNGEE. The CDR3 is 16 amino acids. V was shortened by 3 bases and J by 6 bases, with 18 bases between the two germline ends. In DNA form, the CDR3 reads TGTGCCAGCAGCGGACTACTAGCTTCTGGGGCCGGGGAGCTGTTTTTT. Encoded protein: CASSGLLASGAGELFF.

The chain recombines TRBV28 with TRBJ2-5, with 11 positions matching TRBD2. The CDR3 is made up of 19 amino acids. CDR1 and CDR2 from the germline V gene are MDHEN and SYDVKM. The V gene end was trimmed by 4 bases and the J gene end by 2 bases; junction bases not matched to a gene: 15. CDR3 in amino acids: CASSYYIPASGGPQETQYF. Here the CDR3 DNA reads TGTGCCAGCAGTTACTATATCCCCGCTAGCGGGGGGCCTCAAGAGACCCAGTACTTC.